A selection of T cell receptor beta chains follows, all from one sample in a study of PD-1 blockade in mismatch repair-deficient tumors. Repertoires were generated with immunoSEQ multiplex PCR, while TCRdb's copy carries only in-frame clones and drops some. The data show 70,000 to 90,000 clones, about four fifths seen once. The sequencing here drew on peripheral blood, taken 44 weeks after starting pembrolizumab. The receptors were sampled from an adult with mismatch repair-deficient cancer. Both conserved end residues are part of each CDR3. The order of the fields is clone size, D gene, J gene, V gene, CDR3 DNA, CDR3 protein. D genes are given only for firm matches. Clone size is stated in some rows and not others, as once, few, many or a class when expanded.

>NA|TRBD1|TRBJ1-2|TRBV6-6
TGTGCCAGTTCACAGGGGGCGAAGGCCAATGGCTACACCTTC
CASSQGAKANGYTF
>NA|NA|TRBJ2-7|TRBV7-2
TGTGCCAGCAGCTTAGAAGGTGGGAGCTCCTACGAGCAGTACTTC
CASSLEGGSSYEQYF
>NA|NA|TRBJ1-1|TRBV7-9
TGTGCCAGCAGCTTTGACACTGAAGCTTTCTTT
CASSFDTEAFF
>once|TRBD1|TRBJ2-2|TRBV11-3
TGTGCCAGCAGCCCACGGACAGGGCCGAACACCGGGGAGCTGTTTTTT
CASSPRTGPNTGELFF
>NA|NA|TRBJ2-5|TRBV15
TGTGCCACCAGCCTAATACAGGAAGAGACCCAGTACTTC
CATSLIQEETQYF
>NA|NA|TRBJ2-3|TRBV7-2
TGTGCCAGCAGCCTCATGGGAGCGACTGCAGATACGCAGTATTTT
CASSLMGATADTQYF
>NA|TRBD1|TRBJ2-7|TRBV4-1
TGCGCCAGCAGCCAAGATCGGGACAGGGCGGACTACGAGCAGTACTTC
CASSQDRDRADYEQYF
>once|NA|TRBJ1-1|TRBV5-1
TGCGCCAGCAGCCCCGGGACCGAGAACACTGAAGCTTTCTTT
CASSPGTENTEAFF
>NA|NA|TRBJ1-4|TRBV9
TGTGCCAGCAGCCCCGGTGAGGAAAAACTGTTTTTT
CASSPGEEKLFF
>NA|NA|TRBJ2-3|TRBV9
TGTGCCAGCAGCGTCTCAGGGACGGAGGCAGATACGCAGTATTTT
CASSVSGTEADTQYF
>NA|TRBD1|TRBJ2-7|TRBV18
TGTGCCAGCTCAGAGGACAGGGGGCTTTACGAGCAGTACTTC
CASSEDRGLYEQYF
>NA|NA|TRBJ1-2|TRBV5-1
TGCGCCAGCAGCCCGGGGGGGGCCGCTGGCTACACCTTC
CASSPGGAAGYTF
>NA|NA|TRBJ2-5|TRBV7-9
TGTGCCAGCAGCTCGATGACAGATCAAGAGACCCAGTACTTC
CASSSMTDQETQYF
>NA|TRBD2|TRBJ2-3|TRBV6-5
TGTGCCAGCAGGTTACTAGCGGGGGTCACAGATACGCAGTATTTT
CASRLLAGVTDTQYF
>NA|NA|TRBJ2-3|TRBV9
TGTGCCAGCAGCGTAGGGGGGCTCGGCACAGATACGCAGTATTTT
CASSVGGLGTDTQYF
>few|NA|TRBJ1-2|TRBV4-1
TGCGCCAGCAGCCGGAGGGGTTTAGAGAACTATGGCTACACCTTC
CASSRRGLENYGYTF
>NA|NA|TRBJ1-5|TRBV19
TGTGCCAGTAGTACCCACGGGGACAATCAGCCCCAGCATTTT
CASSTHGDNQPQHF
>NA|NA|TRBJ1-1|TRBV28
TGTGCCAGCAATAAAGCGTGGTCCCGAGAAGCTTTCTTT
CASNKAWSREAFF
>NA|NA|TRBJ1-1|TRBV6-5
TGTGCCAGCAGAAAGGGACAGAACACTGAAGCTTTCTTT
CASRKGQNTEAFF
>NA|TRBD2|TRBJ2-7|TRBV5-5
TGTGCCAGCAGCCTTAGCGGGAGTGGGTCCTACGAGCAGTACTTC
CASSLSGSGSYEQYF
>once|NA|TRBJ1-2|TRBV6-5
TGTGCCAGCAGCTCACAAGTAGGATGGGGCTACACCTTC
CASSSQVGWGYTF
>few|NA|TRBJ1-4|TRBV7-9
TGTGCCAGCAGCGCCCGGGGCCTAGAAAAACTGTTTTTT
CASSARGLEKLFF
>NA|NA|TRBJ1-2|TRBV2
TGTGCCAGCAGCCTAACGATCTCGGACAGCTATGGCTACACCTTC
CASSLTISDSYGYTF
>NA|NA|TRBJ2-3|TRBV6-6
TGTGCCAGCACCCCTCCCAGCACAGATACGCAGTATTTT
CASTPPSTDTQYF
>NA|NA|TRBJ2-1|TRBV9
TGTGCCAGCAGCGCGAACCTTGCCTACAATGAGCAGTTCTTC
CASSANLAYNEQFF
>NA|NA|TRBJ2-7|TRBV27
TGTGCCAGCAGCCGGGGTGAGCCCTACGAGCAGTACTTC
CASSRGEPYEQYF
>medium-sized|TRBD1|TRBJ1-1|TRBV19
TGTGCCAGTAGTCCTCGCCAGGGGGCGTTTAGGTACACTGAAGCTTTCTTT
CASSPRQGAFRYTEAFF
>NA|TRBD1|TRBJ1-5|TRBV12-5
TGTGCTAGTGGGTCCGGGACAGGGAGGATTTCCCAGCATTTT
CASGSGTGRISQHF
>NA|NA|TRBJ2-3|TRBV7-9
TGTGCCAGCAGCTTAGGAGCGAGCACAGATACGCAGTATTTT
CASSLGASTDTQYF
>NA|NA|TRBJ1-5|TRBV30
TGTGCCTGGAGTGTACCCCGGGGAATGGGCAATCAGCCCCAGCATTTT
CAWSVPRGMGNQPQHF
>NA|NA|TRBJ2-1|TRBV18
TGTGCCAGCTCCCAAGGTCTGGACAATGAGCAGTTCTTC
CASSQGLDNEQFF